This is a list of T cell receptor beta chains from one sample in a study. A single record per CDR3 protein comes from TCRdb applying MiXCR to the RT-PCR reads. Of approximately 720,000 distinct CDR3 sequences listed, about 14% are singletons. The sample consisted of memory CD4+ T cells from blood. These receptors were taken from a female donor in good health, serving as a healthy control. CDR3s leave out the opening cysteine and the closing phenylalanine or tryptophan. Each record gives: V gene, J gene, CDR3 protein.

V gene: TRBV7-9
J gene: TRBJ1-6
CDR3 protein: ASSPDRDNSPLH

V gene: TRBV6-1
J gene: TRBJ2-1
CDR3 protein: ASSERAGWEQF

V gene: TRBV7-2
J gene: TRBJ2-6
CDR3 protein: ASSLGLGGGANVLT

V gene: TRBV7-2
J gene: TRBJ2-5
CDR3 protein: ASSLVAGSQETQY

V gene: TRBV11-3
J gene: TRBJ2-1
CDR3 protein: ASSLGGGQIYNEQF

V gene: TRBV11-2
J gene: TRBJ2-7
CDR3 protein: ASSFDPSGRREQY

V gene: TRBV5-4
J gene: TRBJ2-2
CDR3 protein: ASTARLAGDTGELF

V gene: TRBV12-3/TRBV12-4
J gene: TRBJ1-2
CDR3 protein: ASSFNGELYGYT

V gene: TRBV5-1
J gene: TRBJ1-4
CDR3 protein: ASSAQGAETNEKLF

V gene: TRBV4-2
J gene: TRBJ2-3
CDR3 protein: ASSQGSAGETDTQY

V gene: TRBV7-9
J gene: TRBJ2-1
CDR3 protein: ASSLGGGEYNEEF

V gene: TRBV14
J gene: TRBJ1-1
CDR3 protein: ASSLNRDSAMNTEAF

V gene: TRBV20-1
J gene: TRBJ1-1
CDR3 protein: SASDPLSWDTEAF

V gene: TRBV27
J gene: TRBJ2-5
CDR3 protein: ASRDRGRETQY

V gene: TRBV9
J gene: TRBJ2-7
CDR3 protein: ASSVAGSLSEQY

V gene: TRBV12-3/TRBV12-4
J gene: TRBJ2-1
CDR3 protein: ASSLREYVEQF

V gene: TRBV28
J gene: TRBJ1-5
CDR3 protein: ASTPGQGNQPQH

V gene: TRBV15
J gene: TRBJ2-1
CDR3 protein: ATRGDWNPQF

V gene: TRBV29-1
J gene: TRBJ2-3
CDR3 protein: SGEGRGADTQY

V gene: TRBV14
J gene: TRBJ2-7
CDR3 protein: ASSLWTDEQY

V gene: TRBV29-1
J gene: TRBJ2-1
CDR3 protein: SVGRSMGYNEQF

V gene: TRBV7-8
J gene: TRBJ2-5
CDR3 protein: ASSIRASGSPRGETQY

V gene: TRBV5-1
J gene: TRBJ2-7
CDR3 protein: ASSLASGPMGEQY

V gene: TRBV3-1
J gene: TRBJ1-2
CDR3 protein: ASSRAAGASGYT

V gene: TRBV29-1
J gene: TRBJ2-7
CDR3 protein: SVRPTSGPTYEQY

V gene: TRBV6-2/TRBV6-3
J gene: TRBJ2-7
CDR3 protein: ASVRSGSSYEQY

V gene: TRBV5-1
J gene: TRBJ2-7
CDR3 protein: ASSLGDRANEQY

V gene: TRBV5-1
J gene: TRBJ2-7
CDR3 protein: ASRDTLSYEQY

V gene: TRBV5-1
J gene: TRBJ2-2
CDR3 protein: ASSPSSVFAGELF

V gene: TRBV20-1
J gene: TRBJ2-1
CDR3 protein: SAHGLTGGYNEQF

V gene: TRBV18
J gene: TRBJ1-5
CDR3 protein: ASSPGHRTNQPQH

V gene: TRBV7-3
J gene: TRBJ2-2
CDR3 protein: ASSPAGGGGRELF

V gene: TRBV5-1
J gene: TRBJ2-3
CDR3 protein: ASSFGPRPYTDTQY

V gene: TRBV7-2
J gene: TRBJ2-3
CDR3 protein: ASSLIEDTQY

V gene: TRBV7-2
J gene: TRBJ2-1
CDR3 protein: ASSLELAFDEQF

V gene: TRBV9
J gene: TRBJ2-3
CDR3 protein: ASSVDAGQVADTQY

V gene: TRBV6-6
J gene: TRBJ2-1
CDR3 protein: ASSYREYEQF

V gene: TRBV12-5
J gene: TRBJ2-7
CDR3 protein: ASGSAEGVYEQY

V gene: TRBV11-1
J gene: TRBJ2-3
CDR3 protein: ASSLLTGKGPDTQY

V gene: TRBV7-2
J gene: TRBJ2-7
CDR3 protein: ASSDGHSREQY